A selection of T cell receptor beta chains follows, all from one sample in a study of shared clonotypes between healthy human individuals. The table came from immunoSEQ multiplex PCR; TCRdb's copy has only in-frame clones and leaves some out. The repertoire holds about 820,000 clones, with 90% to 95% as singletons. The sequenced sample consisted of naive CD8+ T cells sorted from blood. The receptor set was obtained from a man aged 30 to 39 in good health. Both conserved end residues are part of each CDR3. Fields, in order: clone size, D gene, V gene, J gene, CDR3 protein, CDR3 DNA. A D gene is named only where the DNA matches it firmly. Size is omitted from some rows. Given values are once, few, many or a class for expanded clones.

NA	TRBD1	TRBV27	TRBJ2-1	CASKRTGLNEQFF	TGTGCCAGCAAAAGGACAGGGCTCAATGAGCAGTTCTTC
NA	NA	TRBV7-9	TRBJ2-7	CASSSAHLSSYEQYF	TGTGCCAGCAGCTCCGCTCATCTAAGCTCCTACGAGCAGTACTTC
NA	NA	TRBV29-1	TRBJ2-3	CSGTTGGGQLGTDTQYF	TGCAGCGGCACAACAGGGGGAGGGCAACTGGGCACAGATACGCAGTATTTT
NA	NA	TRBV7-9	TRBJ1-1	CASWEGGGGTEAFF	TGTGCCAGCTGGGAGGGGGGAGGTGGCACTGAAGCTTTCTTT
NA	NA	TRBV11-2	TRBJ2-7	CASSLFPGTSTYEQYF	TGTGCCAGCAGCTTATTCCCCGGGACTTCGACCTACGAGCAGTACTTC
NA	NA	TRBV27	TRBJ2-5	CASRESLAAYRETQYF	TGTGCCAGCAGGGAATCCTTGGCAGCTTATCGGGAGACCCAGTACTTC
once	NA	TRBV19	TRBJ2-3	CASSIGLEGTASTDTQYF	TGTGCCAGTAGTATAGGTCTCGAGGGGACTGCCTCCACAGATACGCAGTATTTT
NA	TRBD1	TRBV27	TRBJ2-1	CASTGGNEQFF	TGTGCCAGCACAGGGGGAAATGAGCAGTTCTTC
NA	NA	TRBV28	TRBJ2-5	CASSFGTLKGETQYF	TGTGCCAGCAGTTTCGGGACTCTGAAGGGAGAGACCCAGTACTTC
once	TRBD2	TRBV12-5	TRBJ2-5	CASGLVLAGVVETQYF	TGTGCTAGTGGTTTGGTACTAGCGGGAGTTGTGGAGACCCAGTACTTC
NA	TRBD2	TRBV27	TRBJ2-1	CASSYGTSGSLDEQFF	TGTGCCAGCAGTTATGGGACTAGCGGGAGTTTAGATGAGCAGTTCTTC
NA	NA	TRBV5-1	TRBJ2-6	CASSLRWEETSGANVLTF	TGCGCCAGCAGCTTAAGGTGGGAAGAAACCTCTGGGGCCAACGTCCTGACTTTC
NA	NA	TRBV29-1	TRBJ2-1	CSVVDSGDSSYNEQFF	TGCAGCGTTGTAGATTCCGGCGACAGCTCCTACAATGAGCAGTTCTTC
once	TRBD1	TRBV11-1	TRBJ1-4	CASSDPTGLQEKLFF	TGTGCCAGCAGCGATCCGACAGGGTTACAGGAAAAACTGTTTTTT
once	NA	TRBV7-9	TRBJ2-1	CASSPAASRNNEQFF	TGTGCCAGCAGCCCCGCGGCTAGTCGGAACAATGAGCAGTTCTTC
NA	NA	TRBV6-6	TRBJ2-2	CASSYGKNTGELFF	TGTGCCAGCAGTTACGGCAAGAACACCGGGGAGCTGTTTTTT